This is a list of T cell receptor beta chains from one sample in a study of shared clonotypes between healthy human individuals. Some clones are missing from TCRdb's copy, which holds only in-frame ones; the method was immunoSEQ multiplex PCR. This sample has about a million clones; 60% to 80% occur once, and the top ten carry 1.5%. The specimen sequenced was memory CD4+ T cells sorted from blood. Source of these receptors: a man younger than 35 in good health. Each CDR3 is given with its conserved first and last residue. Fields, in order: clone size, V gene, D gene, J gene, CDR3 protein, CDR3 DNA. D genes are given only for firm matches. Clone size is not always given. Where it is, it says once, few, many or a class for expanded clones.

>.|TRBV5-6|TRBD1|TRBJ1-1
CASTSLGTGANTEAFF
TGTGCCAGCACCTCACTCGGGACAGGAGCGAACACTGAAGCTTTCTTT
>once|TRBV29-1|.|TRBJ2-5
CSVERQGDSRETQYF
TGCAGCGTTGAAAGGCAGGGGGACTCGCGAGAGACCCAGTACTTC
>.|TRBV28|TRBD1|TRBJ1-3
CASTTDRASGNTIYF
TGTGCCAGCACCACCGACAGGGCCTCTGGAAACACCATATATTTT
>.|TRBV27|TRBD2|TRBJ2-7
CASSLSRTSSEQYF
TGTGCCAGCAGTTTATCGCGGACTAGCTCCGAGCAGTACTTC
>.|TRBV29-1|.|TRBJ1-1
CSVCDGNTEAFF
TGCAGCGTTTGCGACGGAAACACTGAAGCTTTCTTT
>.|TRBV5-6|TRBD2|TRBJ2-5
CASSRRTSGRGETQYF
TGTGCCAGCAGCCGCCGGACTAGCGGGAGGGGAGAGACCCAGTACTTC
>.|TRBV7-3|TRBD2|TRBJ2-1
CASSDKRGANEQFF
TGTGCCAGCAGCGATAAGCGGGGCGCAAATGAGCAGTTCTTC
>.|TRBV2|TRBD2|TRBJ2-7
CASRRGLAGDEQYF
TGTGCCAGCAGACGGGGACTAGCGGGAGACGAGCAGTACTTC
>few|TRBV28|.|TRBJ1-4
CASRPGLANEKLFF
TGTGCCAGCAGGCCAGGGCTCGCTAATGAAAAACTGTTTTTT
>.|TRBV30|.|TRBJ1-5
CAWSVPRQGIEINQPQHF
TGTGCCTGGAGTGTACCCCGGCAGGGGATTGAGATCAATCAGCCCCAGCATTTT
>.|TRBV6-5|.|TRBJ1-1
CASSYGMGGKAFF
TGTGCCAGCAGTTATGGGATGGGGGGAAAAGCTTTCTTT
>.|TRBV28|.|TRBJ1-1
CASSLALNTEAFF
TGTGCCAGCAGTTTAGCGTTGAACACTGAAGCTTTCTTT
>.|TRBV7-2|.|TRBJ2-6
CASSSLGGANVLTF
TGTGCCAGCAGCTCCCTAGGGGGGGCCAACGTCCTGACTTTC
>.|TRBV11-1|TRBD1|TRBJ2-2
CASSFGDRGYTGELFF
TGTGCCAGCAGCTTTGGGGACAGGGGTTACACCGGGGAGCTGTTTTTT
>.|TRBV7-9|TRBD1|TRBJ1-4
CASSLGGTDRLEKLFF
TGTGCCAGCAGCCTGGGGGGGACAGATCGTTTAGAAAAACTGTTTTTT
>.|TRBV9|.|TRBJ1-3
CASSWDVSGNTIYF
TGTGCCAGCTCCTGGGACGTCTCTGGAAACACCATATATTTT
>.|TRBV5-1|.|TRBJ1-4
CASSEGGNNEKLFF
TGCGCCAGCTCCGAGGGGGGGAATAATGAAAAACTGTTTTTT
>.|TRBV18|TRBD2|TRBJ2-1
CASSPPSGRSYNEQFF
TGTGCCAGCTCACCACCGAGCGGGAGATCCTACAATGAGCAGTTCTTC
>.|TRBV6-5|.|TRBJ2-5
CASSYSKYETQYF
TGTGCCAGCAGTTACTCGAAATATGAGACCCAGTACTTC
>.|TRBV15|.|TRBJ1-5
CATSRRSVMYQPQHF
TGTGCCACCAGCAGAAGATCGGTTATGTATCAGCCCCAGCATTTT
>few|TRBV6-1|TRBD1|TRBJ1-3
CASTTGNSGNTIYF
TGTGCCAGCACGACAGGGAACTCTGGAAACACCATATATTTT
>once|TRBV6-6|.|TRBJ2-7
CASSWGTSSYEQYF
TGTGCCAGCAGCTGGGGGACTTCCTCCTACGAGCAGTACTTC
>.|TRBV30|TRBD2|TRBJ2-2
CAWSVLAGDTGELFF
TGTGCCTGGAGTGTACTAGCGGGGGACACCGGGGAGCTGTTTTTT
>.|TRBV19|.|TRBJ1-1
CASSPLGGSTEAFF
TGTGCCAGTAGTCCTCTCGGGGGGAGCACTGAAGCTTTCTTT
>.|TRBV27|.|TRBJ2-7
CASSGLHEQYF
TGTGCCAGCAGCGGACTTCACGAGCAGTACTTC
>few|TRBV15|.|TRBJ1-2
CATSRGTTQGRGYTF
TGTGCCACCAGCAGAGGGACTACGCAGGGGCGTGGCTACACCTTC
>.|TRBV29-1|.|TRBJ2-7
CSVEEDTLEGSYEQYF
TGCAGCGTTGAAGAGGACACCCTTGAGGGTTCCTACGAGCAGTACTTC
>.|TRBV5-6|.|TRBJ2-7
CASSLANSDYEQYF
TGTGCCAGCAGCTTGGCCAACAGCGACTACGAGCAGTACTTC
>.|TRBV27|TRBD2|TRBJ2-1
CASSLFGTSGGYNEQFF
TGTGCCAGCAGTTTATTTGGGACTAGCGGGGGATACAATGAGCAGTTCTTC
>.|TRBV29-1|.|TRBJ2-7
CSVGSGIAGGLTGEQYF
TGCAGCGTTGGGTCGGGCATTGCAGGCGGTCTGACGGGGGAGCAGTACTTC
>.|TRBV5-1|.|TRBJ1-4
CASSLDGTLNEKLFF
TGCGCCAGCAGCTTGGACGGGACTCTTAATGAAAAACTGTTTTTT
>.|TRBV6-6|.|TRBJ2-7
CASSYSSGGYEQYF
TGTGCCAGCAGTTACTCTTCCGGGGGCTACGAGCAGTACTTC
>.|TRBV7-8|.|TRBJ1-2
CASSLYGGENYGYTF
TGTGCCAGCAGCTTATATGGCGGCGAGAACTATGGCTACACCTTC
>.|TRBV30|TRBD1|TRBJ1-3
CAWADRGGNTIYF
TGTGCCTGGGCCGACAGGGGTGGAAACACCATATATTTT
>.|TRBV2|TRBD2|TRBJ2-5
CASSGEGKTQYF
TGTGCCAGCAGTGGGGAGGGCAAGACCCAGTACTTC
>.|TRBV5-1|.|TRBJ1-2
CASSLSGESGYTF
TGCGCCAGCAGCTTGTCAGGGGAGTCGGGCTACACCTTC